The 28 T cell receptor beta chains presented below share a single source sample, sequenced in a study of T-cell memory formation after mild COVID-19. TCRdb passed the 5' RACE reads through MiXCR, listing each CDR3 protein once. This table holds 550,000 to 600,000 distinct CDR3 sequences, roughly 17% found once. The sample was PBMCs or a T cell subset sorted from them (not recorded which). These receptors all stem from an adult woman who had mild COVID-19 (a few samples of this study predate the infection). Cell type and time point are not known.

The J gene is TRBJ2-1, the V gene TRBV9; possibly TRBD1 or TRBD2 for D (5 bases each). Germline V lookup: CDR1 SGDLS, CDR2 YYNGEE. The CDR3 is 13 residues long. V was shortened by 0 bases and J by 16 bases, with 17 bases between the two germline ends. In DNA form, the CDR3 reads TGTGCCAGCAGCGTAGAAAGTGGGACCCCCTGCTTCTTC. Translation gives CASSVESGTPCFF.

This clonotype was counted a few times. This chain links TRBV27 with TRBJ1-5, with D unclear. CDR3 size: 15 residues. V dropped 3 bases and J dropped 0 bases, with 9 bases sitting between them. CDR1 and CDR2 (germline): MNHEY, SMNVEV (reference sequence). The CDR3 reads CASSFLGNSNQPQHF. DNA of the CDR3: TGTGCCAGCAGTTTTCTTGGGAATAGCAATCAGCCCCAGCATTTT.

This clonotype was counted between two and nine times. The V gene is TRBV11-3, the J gene TRBJ1-2; a weak D match, TRBD1 (6 bases). CDR3 size: 15 residues. Germline lookup yields CDR1 SGHNT and CDR2 YENEEA. The V end was cut by 3 bases, the J end by 4 bases, with 15 bases between. The CDR3 DNA is TGTGCCAGCAGCTTTTCAGGACAGTCCCCCTATGGCTACACCTTC. It codes for CASSFSGQSPYGYTF. Drawing the rest from reference TRBV11-3 and TRBJ1-2, the complete variable domain is EAGVVQSPRYKIIEKKQPVAFWCNPISGHNTLYWYLQNLGQGPELLIRYENEEAVDDSQLPKDRFSAERLKGVDSTLKIQPAELGDSAVYLCASSFSGQSPYGYTFGSGTRLTVV.

The J gene is TRBJ1-1, the V gene TRBV20-1, with D possibly TRBD1 on 5 matching bases. Germline-derived CDR1 and CDR2 are DFQATT and SNEGSKA (reference sequence). Trimming cost V 0 bases and J 1 base, with 9 bases left between them. The CDR3 sequence is 14 residues long. CDR3 nucleotides: TGCAGTGCTAGAGACCCCCAGGGGAACACTGAAGCTTTCTTT. Residues: CSARDPQGNTEAFF.

The chain has TRBV4-3 and TRBJ2-5; unclear D gene. There are 15 residues in the CDR3. CDR1 and CDR2 from the germline V gene are LGHNA and YSLEER. With 0 bases removed from V and 1 base from J, the gap between germline ends came to 9 bases. Here the CDR3 DNA reads TGCGCCAGCAGCCAAGACTCGGCCCGCCAAGAGACCCAGTACTTC. It is translated as CASSQDSARQETQYF.

The chain employs TRBV6-6 and TRBJ2-1; 7 nucleotides align to TRBD2. This CDR3 is 14 amino acids long. Germline V CDR1 and CDR2: MNHNY, SVGAGI (reference sequence). The V and J ends lost 0 bases and 9 bases, in that order; junction bases with no gene match: 5. The CDR3 DNA sequence: TGTGCCAGCAGTTACTCGGGACTACCGAGTGAGCAGTTCTTC. This codes for CASSYSGLPSEQFF.

The CDR3 bases are TGTGCCAGCAGAATGACAGCAACGCCAGGCTCTGGAAACACCATATATTTT. Translation: CASRMTATPGSGNTIYF. The rearrangement joins TRBV6-2 or TRBV6-3 to TRBJ1-3; tentative D call: TRBD1 (5 bases). The CDR3 extends over 17 amino acids. Germline-derived CDR1 and CDR2 are MNHEY and SVGEGT. V was shortened by 6 bases and J by 0 bases, with 18 bases between the two germline ends.

This clonotype was observed a handful of times. The chain is built from TRBV13 and TRBJ2-1; 11 bases line up with TRBD2. The germline V gene has CDR1 PRHDT and CDR2 FYEKMQ (reference sequence). The junction had 15 bases not matched to a gene; V was cut back by 5 bases and J by 0 bases. The CDR3 spans 20 residues. The CDR3 DNA reads TGTGCCAGCAGCACCATGCCAACTAGCGGGAGTGGTAACTCCTACAATGAGCAGTTCTTC. This translates into CASSTMPTSGSGNSYNEQFF.

V and J are TRBV9 and TRBJ1-4; possibly TRBD1 for D (6 bases). The CDR3 covers 14 residues. Looked up from germline, CDR1 is SGDLS and CDR2 is YYNGEE. Deletions cut 0 bases from V and 5 bases from J, with 8 bases between. The CDR3 region has the DNA TGTGCCAGCAGCGTAGCAGGGGCGAATGAAAAACTGTTTTTT. Its translation is CASSVAGANEKLFF.

This chain joins TRBV24-1 and TRBJ2-5, with 11 positions matching TRBD2. Per the germline V gene, CDR1 is KGHDR and CDR2 is SFDVKD. This CDR3 has 16 residues. V shed 5 bases and J 0 bases; nucleotides not matched to a gene: 4. The CDR3 nucleotides read TGTGCCACCAGTGGCGGGACTAGCGGAGACCAAGAGACCCAGTACTTC. It encodes CATSGGTSGDQETQYF.

This clonotype occurred many times. V and J are TRBV5-1 and TRBJ2-7; 7 bases agree with TRBD1. The V gene's germline CDR1 is SGHRS and CDR2 YFSETQ. Trimming at V came to 9 bases and at J to 0 bases, leaving 9 bases not matched to a gene. CDR3 size: 14 residues. CDR3 DNA sequence: TGCGCCACCAGAGTAGGGGACAGCTCCTACGAGCAGTACTTC. Amino acids: CATRVGDSSYEQYF.

This chain links TRBV6-6 with TRBJ2-2; D may match TRBD1 or TRBD2 (5 bases each). V was clipped by 8 bases and J by 4 bases, with 11 bases between them. CDR1 is MNHNY, CDR2 SVGAGI, per germline (reference sequence). The CDR3 runs to 13 residues. The CDR3 DNA sequence: TGTGCCAGCGGGACCCGATCCACCGGGGAGCTGTTTTTT. Translation gives CASGTRSTGELFF.

This clonotype was seen a few times. V is TRBV18 and J is TRBJ2-1, with 12 bases that match TRBD2. Germline V gene lookup returns CDR1 KGHSH and CDR2 LQKENI. CDR3 size: 16 residues. The V and J ends lost 6 bases and 8 bases, in that order; junction bases with no gene match: 11. The CDR3: CASSAASGRANDEQFF. As DNA, the CDR3 is TGTGCCAGCTCCGCAGCTAGCGGGAGGGCCAACGATGAGCAGTTCTTC.

This clonotype was detected many times. This sequence joins TRBV7-2 and TRBJ2-2; D gene uncertain. The CDR3 is made up of 17 amino acids. Germline CDR1 reads SGHTA; CDR2 reads FQGNSA. Trimming took 0 bases from V and 4 from J, leaving 15 bases between them. CDR3 amino acids: CASSLALISLITGELFF. The CDR3, as DNA: TGTGCCAGCAGCTTAGCCCTCATATCCCTGATCACCGGGGAGCTGTTTTTT.

This chain links TRBV4-2 with TRBJ2-7; D might be TRBD2 (7 bases). With 4 bases removed from V and 0 bases from J, the gap between germline ends came to 16 bases. The CDR3 runs to 16 residues. Germline loops: CDR1 LGHNA, CDR2 YNFKEQ. This CDR3 is CASSPQGRGSSYEQYF. In DNA, the CDR3 is TGTGCCAGCAGCCCCCAGGGGCGGGGGAGCTCCTACGAGCAGTACTTC.

This clonotype was detected a few times. The chain is built from TRBV12-3 or TRBV12-4 and TRBJ2-5; a possible D gene is TRBD1 (5 bases). This CDR3 is 15 amino acids long. V dropped 5 bases and J dropped 2 bases, with 15 bases sitting between them. This CDR3 is CASSTQTVVQETQYF. Here the CDR3 DNA reads TGTGCCAGCAGTACACAGACAGTCGTACAAGAGACCCAGTACTTC.

This clonotype was found a few times. The chain is built from TRBV12-3 or TRBV12-4 and TRBJ1-2, with TRBD1 as a possible D gene (6 bases). The CDR3 is 15 amino acids. V lost 5 bases and J lost 8, with 21 bases in between. The CDR3 nucleotides read TGTGCCAGCAGTCCGGTAGGGGGGAATGGTCCGGGCTACACCTTC. As protein: CASSPVGGNGPGYTF.

The CDR3: CSVVREGHTYEQYF. The CDR3 DNA sequence: TGCAGCGTTGTGCGGGAGGGCCATACCTACGAGCAGTACTTC. The genes are TRBV29-1 and TRBJ2-7; 9 positions match TRBD2. Germline CDR1 SQVTM, CDR2 ANQGSEA. V trimming: 4 bases; J trimming: 2 bases; junction bases outside the gene matches: 6. The length of the CDR3 is 14 residues.

The rearrangement joins TRBV24-1 to TRBJ2-2; tentative D call: TRBD1 (5 bases). This CDR3 has 17 residues. Germline values: CDR1 KGHDR, CDR2 SFDVKD. V shed 4 bases and J shed 2 bases, with 16 bases lying between them. CDR3 sequence reads: CATSDPIDRTNTGELFF. CDR3 in DNA: TGTGCCACCAGTGACCCGATCGACAGAACTAACACCGGGGAGCTGTTTTTT.

The chain has TRBV23-1 and TRBJ2-7, with D possibly matching TRBD2 (6 bases). TRBV23-1 falls under the ORF class, with uncertain function. The V end was cut by 8 bases, the J end by 3 bases, with 17 bases between. This CDR3 has 14 residues. CDR3 sequence (DNA): TGCGCCAGCCTCGTAGGCGGGGTAAGCTACGAGCAGTACTTC. This sequence encodes CASLVGGVSYEQYF.

The chain employs TRBV10-3 and TRBJ2-7; 8 bases are shared with TRBD2. There are 16 residues in the CDR3. CDR1 and CDR2 from the germline V gene are ENHRY and SYGVKD. V shed 3 bases, J shed 7 bases, and the junction held 14 bases outside the gene matches. CDR3: CAISDGTSGGLGEQYF. The CDR3 DNA reads as TGTGCCATCAGTGACGGTACGAGCGGGGGCCTAGGAGAGCAGTACTTC.

This chain links TRBV6-1 with TRBJ1-6; no firm D call. CDR3 size: 13 residues. Trimming stripped 10 bases from V and 5 bases from J, with 12 bases between. Germline CDR1 MNHNS, CDR2 SASEGT. The CDR3 loop reads CAITRSNNSPLHF. The CDR3 DNA is TGTGCCATTACAAGGAGCAATAATTCACCCCTCCACTTT.

This clonotype was picked up a small number of times. This chain connects TRBV7-9 to TRBJ1-6; D not resolved. CDR1 and CDR2 (germline): SEHNR, FQNEAQ (reference sequence). V shed 4 bases and J shed 9 bases, with 16 bases lying between them. CDR3 length: 15 amino acids. The CDR3 region is CASSSPGPTGSPLHF. The DNA of the CDR3 is TGTGCCAGCAGCTCCCCAGGACCGACGGGTTCACCCCTCCACTTT.

This clonotype was recorded at least ten times. The chain is built from TRBV5-4 and TRBJ2-7; D remains ambiguous. Trimming left V 0 bases short and J 2 bases short, with 3 bases between. The germline CDR1 and CDR2 sequences are SGHNT and YYREEE (reference sequence). This CDR3 is built from 12 residues. The CDR3 coding sequence is TGTGCCAGCAGCTTGGCCCCCTACGAGCAGTACTTC. Its translation: CASSLAPYEQYF. Together with reference TRBV5-4 and TRBJ2-7, the CDR3 gives the full variable domain: ETGVTQSPTHLIKTRGQQVTLRCSSQSGHNTVSWYQQALGQGPQFIFQYYREEENGRGNFPPRFSGLQFPNYSSELNVNALELDDSALYLCASSLAPYEQYFGPGTRLTVT.

The table lists this clonotype with a few counts. CDR3 in amino acids: CASSQGGLRAQHF. CDR3 DNA sequence: TGTGCCAGCAGCCAAGGCGGACTTCGTGCCCAGCATTTT. The chain is built from TRBV3-1 and TRBJ1-5; the D is unclear. The CDR3 is 13 residues long. V lost 1 base and J 11 bases, leaving 12 bases between the germline ends. The germline gives CDR1 LGHDT, CDR2 YNNKEL (reference sequence). Filled out from reference TRBV3-1 and TRBJ1-5, the complete variable domain reads DTAVSQTPKYLVTQMGNDKSIKCEQNLGHDTMYWYKQDSKKFLKIMFSYNNKELIINETVPNRFSPKSPDKAHLNLHINSLELGDSAVYFCASSQGGLRAQHFGDGTRLSIL.

A few counts support this clonotype. The chain links TRBV20-1 to TRBJ2-5; unclear D gene. The CDR3 runs to 12 residues. Germline lookup yields CDR1 DFQATT and CDR2 SNEGSKA (reference sequence). Trimming removed 3 bases from V and 5 bases from J, with 10 bases in between. CDR3 sequence (DNA): TGCAGTGCTAGGGACCGGTCGGAGACCCAGTACTTC. Its translation: CSARDRSETQYF.

This clonotype has just a few counts. The V call is TRBV6-5, the J call TRBJ2-2, with no clear D. The CDR3 extends over 13 amino acids. The germline V gene has CDR1 MNHEY and CDR2 SVGAGI. V dropped 6 bases and J dropped 5 bases, with 10 bases sitting between them. CDR3 in amino acids: CASSRTTTGELFF. In nucleotides, the CDR3 is TGTGCCAGCAGCAGGACCACGACCGGGGAGCTGTTTTTT.

The rearrangement joins TRBV7-2 to TRBJ2-1; 12 bases are shared with TRBD2. Germline V CDR1 and CDR2: SGHTA, FQGNSA. The CDR3 runs 15 residues. V was clipped by 5 bases and J by 4 bases; unmatched bases: 3. The CDR3 is CASSKTSGGYNEQFF. The CDR3, as DNA: TGTGCCAGCAGCAAGACTAGCGGGGGTTACAATGAGCAGTTCTTC.